These 30 T cell receptor beta chains came from one sample sequenced in a study of control samples from healthy donors and cancer patients. The data were produced by immunoSEQ multiplex PCR, yet TCRdb's version contains in-frame clones alone and is incomplete. The repertoire holds around 90,000 clones, with over 65% as singletons. Sequencing was performed on blood. Receptors originate from a woman in her forties in good health.

The V gene is TRBV27, the J gene TRBJ1-6; 8 bases align to TRBD1. Per germline, CDR1 MNHEY and CDR2 SMNVEV (reference sequence). The ends lost 3 bases at V and 8 bases at J; junction bases unmatched: 6. The CDR3 is 15 amino acids. CDR3 sequence: CASSFRQGLYSPLHF. The CDR3 nucleotides read TGTGCCAGCAGTTTCCGACAGGGGCTATATTCACCCCTCCACTTT.

There are a few counts of this clone. The same CDR3 is also encoded by other DNA sequences in this sample. The CDR3 is CASSLGVRYEQYF. For the CDR3, the DNA is TGTGCCAGCAGCTTAGGGGTCCGCTACGAGCAGTACTTC. V usage is TRBV7-2 and J usage is TRBJ2-7; no firm D call. V was cut by 1 base and J by 3 bases, with 7 bases left in between. Germline values: CDR1 SGHTA, CDR2 FQGNSA. The CDR3 length is 13 residues.

The chain recombines TRBV2 with TRBJ1-5, with a possible D match to TRBD1 (6 bases). V lost 2 bases and J lost 11, with 16 bases in between. CDR3 size: 14 residues. The germline V gene has CDR1 SNHLY and CDR2 FYNNEI. CDR3 nucleotide sequence: TGTGCCAGCAGTGAAAGCTCGGCGGACAGCACCCAGCATTTT. It is translated as CASSESSADSTQHF.

As to this clone: Other nucleotide sequences from this sample produce the same CDR3. The rearrangement uses TRBV7-9 and TRBJ1-1; D gene unclear. CDR1 is SEHNR, CDR2 FQNEAQ, per germline (reference sequence). Trimming took 5 bases from V and 0 from J, leaving 7 bases between them. The CDR3 is 13 residues long. The CDR3: CASSLEVNTEAFF. CDR3 DNA sequence: TGTGCCAGCAGCCTCGAGGTGAACACTGAAGCTTTCTTT.

The count of this clone is one. The V call is TRBV4-3, the J call TRBJ1-3, with TRBD1 identical over 7 bases. CDR1 and CDR2 (germline): LGHNA, YSLEER. This CDR3 has 15 amino acids. With 4 bases clipped from V and 3 bases from J, the junction kept 6 bases outside the gene matches. For the CDR3, the DNA is TGCGCCAGCAGCCGTTTGGGACAGAATGGAAACACCATATATTTT. It is translated as CASSRLGQNGNTIYF.

This clone was picked up one time. This sequence joins TRBV18 and TRBJ1-2; possibly TRBD1 for D (5 bases). This CDR3 is 16 amino acids long. V lost 2 bases, J lost 3 bases, and 16 bases lay in between. Germline CDR1 KGHSH, CDR2 LQKENI. CDR3 nucleotide sequence: TGTGCCAGCTCACCAAGGTTGACAGAGCAATACTATGGCTACACCTTC. Protein sequence: CASSPRLTEQYYGYTF.

The gene calls are TRBV10-1 and TRBJ2-4, with D possibly matching TRBD2 (5 bases). The CDR3 loop spans 13 amino acids. V lost 7 bases, J lost 6 bases, and 13 bases lay in between. Germline-derived CDR1 and CDR2 are WNHNN and SYGVQD (reference sequence). In DNA form, the CDR3 reads TGCGCCAGCAAACCCAGCGAGGGAAACATTCAGTACTTC. This sequence encodes CASKPSEGNIQYF.

This chain links TRBV5-6 with TRBJ1-1; D is unclear. Germline lookup yields CDR1 SGHDT and CDR2 YYEEEE. V shed 5 bases and J shed 1 base, with 9 bases lying between them. The CDR3 runs to 13 residues. In nucleotides, the CDR3 is TGTGCCAGCAGGGACCTTCGGAACACTGAAGCTTTCTTT. Its translation is CASRDLRNTEAFF.

The gene calls are TRBV6-2 or TRBV6-3 and TRBJ2-3; TRBD1 matches 7 bases. J was trimmed by 1 base and V by 7 bases; bases with no gene match: 11. The germline V gene has CDR1 MNHEY and CDR2 SVGEGT. This CDR3 has 16 amino acids. The CDR3: CASNPAQGWGTDTQYF. CDR3 coding DNA: TGTGCCAGCAACCCAGCACAGGGGTGGGGCACAGATACGCAGTATTTT.

The V and J genes are TRBV5-1 and TRBJ2-7, with D possibly matching TRBD2 (5 bases). This CDR3 has 14 amino acids. The germline V and J ends were trimmed by 3 bases and 4 bases, with 14 bases remaining between them. Germline CDR1 reads SGHRS; CDR2 reads YFSETQ. The CDR3 here is CASSSPDSTYEQYF. The DNA of the CDR3 is TGCGCCAGCAGCTCTCCGGACTCTACATACGAGCAGTACTTC. Filled out from reference TRBV5-1 and TRBJ2-7, the complete variable domain reads KAGVTQTPRYLIKTRGQQVTLSCSPISGHRSVSWYQQTPGQGLQFLFEYFSETQRNKGNFPGRFSGRQFSNSRSEMNVSTLELGDSALYLCASSSPDSTYEQYFGPGTRLTVT.

The genes are TRBV27 and TRBJ2-7; D might be TRBD1 (5 bases). This CDR3 has 13 residues. V was cut by 5 bases and J by 2 bases, with 10 bases left in between. The germline CDR1 and CDR2 sequences are MNHEY and SMNVEV (reference sequence). The CDR3 bases are TGTGCCAGCAGTCCCTTGACAGCCTACGAGCAGTACTTC. Encoded protein: CASSPLTAYEQYF.

This chain links TRBV6-5 with TRBJ1-2; TRBD1 matches 7 bases. The CDR3 runs to 13 residues. V lost 6 bases and J lost 8; bases outside the gene matches: 9. The germline V gene has CDR1 MNHEY and CDR2 SVGAGI. CDR3 sequence: CASSLTGSGGYTF. Written as DNA, the CDR3 is TGTGCCAGCAGCCTGACAGGGAGCGGAGGCTACACCTTC.

This chain joins TRBV5-1 and TRBJ1-6; TRBD1 matches at 9 bases. Germline trimming cut 4 bases from V and 10 bases from J; bases unmatched to any gene: 15. This CDR3 contains 17 residues. CDR1 and CDR2 from the germline V gene are SGHRS and YFSETQ. The chain's CDR3 is CASSITTGGGMQSPLHF. In nucleotides, the CDR3 is TGCGCCAGCAGCATTACCACAGGGGGCGGAATGCAGTCACCCCTCCACTTT.

V is TRBV29-1 and J is TRBJ2-7; D gene unclear. The CDR3 has 13 residues. Germline CDR1 reads SQVTM; CDR2 reads ANQGSEA. With 4 bases removed from V and 0 bases from J, the gap between germline ends came to 10 bases. The CDR3 loop is CSVVGQNSYEQYF. The CDR3 DNA follows: TGCAGCGTTGTAGGCCAGAACTCCTACGAGCAGTACTTC.

V is TRBV5-4 and J is TRBJ2-3; 7 bases are a match to TRBD2. With 5 bases clipped from V and 6 bases from J, the junction kept 9 bases outside the gene matches. Germline CDR1 SGHNT, CDR2 YYREEE (reference sequence). The CDR3 runs to 14 residues. CDR3 residues: CASRPGGIGDTQYF. The CDR3 DNA follows: TGTGCCAGCAGACCCGGGGGGATTGGCGATACGCAGTATTTT.

This chain links TRBV13 with TRBJ1-5; possible D gene TRBD1, 5 bases. CDR1 PRHDT and CDR2 FYEKMQ come from the germline V gene (reference sequence). This CDR3 has 13 residues. V lost 5 bases to trimming and J lost 2 bases, with 7 bases between them. Here the CDR3 DNA reads TGTGCCAGCAGCGCAGGGCGCAATCAGCCCCAGCATTTT. It translates to CASSAGRNQPQHF.

The DNA for the CDR3 is TGTGCCAGCAGGGTGGAAGGTACTATGAGCTACACCTTC. It yields the protein CASRVEGTMSYTF. The J gene is TRBJ1-2, the V gene TRBV27; the D is unclear. V was pared by 6 bases and J by 9 bases, with 17 bases between. The CDR3 runs 13 residues. Germline V gene sequence: CDR1 MNHEY, CDR2 SMNVEV (reference sequence).

The chain employs TRBV7-9 and TRBJ1-1; 8 nucleotides align to TRBD1. J gave up 7 bases and V 7 bases, and 8 bases lay outside the gene matches. The germline V gene encodes CDR1 SEHNR and CDR2 FQNEAQ (reference sequence). This CDR3 is built from 13 residues. The CDR3 reads CASTATGVGEAFF. Written as DNA, the CDR3 is TGTGCCAGCACCGCGACAGGGGTCGGTGAAGCTTTCTTT.

The CDR3 bases are TGTGCCAGCAGTTATGGGACAGGGTGGACAGATACGCAGTATTTT. Its translation: CASSYGTGWTDTQYF. The chain carries TRBV6-2 or TRBV6-3 and TRBJ2-3; the match to TRBD1 covers 9 bases. This CDR3 contains 15 residues. In germline, CDR1 is MNHEY, CDR2 SVGEGT. J lost 3 bases, V lost 3 bases, and 4 bases had no gene match.

V is TRBV7-2 and J is TRBJ2-7; 8 bases align to TRBD2. The CDR3 runs to 19 residues. V was pared by 0 bases and J by 0 bases, with 13 bases of the junction left unmatched. Per the germline V gene, CDR1 is SGHTA and CDR2 is FQGNSA. This chain's CDR3 is CASSLASSFEAGVSYEQYF. In DNA, the CDR3 is TGTGCCAGCAGCTTAGCGTCCTCTTTTGAAGCGGGGGTCTCCTACGAGCAGTACTTC.

The V call is TRBV3-1 (or the pseudogene TRBV3-2), the J call TRBJ2-2, with TRBD2 matching over 10 bases. V shed 4 bases and J 7 bases; nucleotides not matched to a gene: 3. Germline V CDR1 and CDR2: LGHDT, YNNKEL (reference sequence). CDR3 length equals 14 residues. The CDR3 loop is CASSPGLAVGELFF. CDR3 nucleotides: TGTGCCAGCAGCCCCGGACTAGCGGTCGGGGAGCTGTTTTTT.

The rearrangement uses TRBV6-2 or TRBV6-3 and TRBJ2-5; possible D gene TRBD1, 6 bases. The V end lost 1 base, the J end lost 5 bases, and 14 bases lay between the germline ends. Germline V gene sequence: CDR1 MNHEY, CDR2 SVGEGT. The CDR3 loop spans 15 amino acids. The CDR3 sequence is CASSYLQGAWETQYF. DNA of the CDR3: TGTGCCAGCAGTTACTTACAGGGCGCCTGGGAGACCCAGTACTTC.

The rearrangement joins TRBV30 to TRBJ2-5; 7 bases are a match to TRBD2. CDR3 length: 14 residues. In germline, CDR1 is GTSNPN, CDR2 SVGIG (reference sequence). Losses at the gene ends were 2 bases for V and 2 bases for J; bases not matched to a gene: 5. The CDR3 loop is CAWSLLGGQETQYF. Written as DNA, the CDR3 is TGTGCCTGGAGTCTCTTGGGGGGGCAAGAGACCCAGTACTTC.

The V gene is TRBV5-1, the J gene TRBJ1-3, with D tentatively TRBD1 (6 bases). Trimming removed 4 bases from V and 2 bases from J, with 7 bases in between. The germline V gene has CDR1 SGHRS and CDR2 YFSETQ. CDR3 size: 13 residues. CDR3 residues: CASSTGTGNTIYF. As DNA, the CDR3 is TGCGCCAGCAGCACAGGGACTGGAAACACCATATATTTT.

The chain has TRBV6-5 and TRBJ2-3, with 11 bases that match TRBD2. Germline lookup yields CDR1 MNHEY and CDR2 SVGAGI. After removal of 5 bases from V and 2 bases from J, the junction contained 3 bases not matched to a gene. This CDR3 is built from 15 residues. The chain's CDR3 is CASSLLAGVTDTQYF. CDR3 DNA: TGTGCCAGCAGTCTACTAGCGGGAGTCACAGATACGCAGTATTTT.

The chain combines TRBV6-2 or TRBV6-3 with TRBJ1-1; no clear D. V shed 5 bases and J shed 4 bases, with 11 bases lying between them. Germline assignment: CDR1 MNHEY and CDR2 SVGEGT. This CDR3 spans 13 amino acids. CDR3 region: CASSDNSRTEAFF. The DNA for the CDR3 is TGTGCCAGCAGTGATAACAGCCGCACTGAAGCTTTCTTT.

The rearrangement joins TRBV12-3 or TRBV12-4 to TRBJ1-4, with D possibly being TRBD1 (5 bases). The V gene lost 3 bases and the J gene lost 10 bases, with 12 bases spanning the gap. The CDR3 totals 13 residues. DNA of the CDR3: TGTGCCAGCAGTTTTGCGGGGGAGGGAAAACTGTTTTTT. Translated: CASSFAGEGKLFF.

This clone came up a few times. The chain links TRBV7-2 to TRBJ2-7, with TRBD2 matching over 7 bases. V lost 4 bases and J lost 1; bases outside the gene matches: 7. CDR3 length: 15 amino acids. Germline-derived CDR1 and CDR2 are SGHTA and FQGNSA. The CDR3 protein is CASSSQRGASYEQYF. The DNA of the CDR3 is TGTGCCAGCAGCTCACAGCGGGGCGCATCCTACGAGCAGTACTTC.

This clone was counted once. CDR3 DNA: TGTGCCAGTACGGCCGGGACAGTGACGAACACCGGGGAGCTGTTTTTT. Translating gives CASTAGTVTNTGELFF. The J gene is TRBJ2-2, the V gene TRBV7-8; the match to TRBD1 covers 7 bases. V trimming: 9 bases; J trimming: 0 bases; junction bases outside the gene matches: 10. This CDR3 is 16 amino acids long. The germline V gene encodes CDR1 SGHVS and CDR2 FQNEAQ.

V gene TRBV11-2 combines with J gene TRBJ2-7; D may be TRBD1 (5 bases). V was pared by 5 bases and J by 6 bases, with 17 bases between. Germline V gives CDR1 SGHAT, CDR2 FQNNGV. The CDR3 is made up of 14 amino acids. CDR3 region: CASSPGADCTEQYF. For the CDR3, the DNA is TGTGCCAGCAGCCCTGGGGCTGATTGCACCGAGCAGTACTTC.